Listed below are T cell receptor beta chains from one sample, sequenced in a study of shared clonotypes between healthy human individuals. Clones were sequenced by immunoSEQ multiplex PCR, and TCRdb holds only the in-frame ones, with some missing. The data hold more than 2 million clones, with about 94% observed a single time. The sequenced material came from naive CD8+ T cells from PBMCs. The source is a man aged 18 to 29 in good health. Some clones in this sample may be carry-over from other donors' samples. The CDR3 runs from the conserved cysteine through the conserved F or W. D genes are given only for firm matches. Clone sizes are given selectively: once, few, many, or a class where the clone is expanded.

TRBJ2-2 NA NA TRBV4-2 CASSPLGENTGELFF TGTGCCAGCAGCCCCTTGGGGGAGAACACCGGGGAGCTGTTTTTT
TRBJ1-2 once NA TRBV27 CASRIVGGDSGYTF TGTGCCAGCAGGATCGTGGGGGGGGATAGCGGCTACACCTTC
TRBJ2-7 NA TRBD2 TRBV15 CATSRELALDEQYF TGTGCCACCAGCAGAGAACTAGCGCTCGACGAGCAGTACTTC
TRBJ2-5 NA TRBD1 TRBV15 CATSRDLNNIPRQGIQETQYF TGTGCCACCAGCAGAGACTTAAATAACATACCCCGACAGGGTATCCAAGAGACCCAGTACTTC
TRBJ1-1 few NA TRBV28 CASSFWALNTEAFF TGTGCCAGCAGTTTCTGGGCATTGAACACTGAAGCTTTCTTT
TRBJ1-1 NA NA TRBV5-6 CASSLAANFLMNTEAFF TGTGCCAGCAGCTTGGCGGCTAATTTCCTTATGAACACTGAAGCTTTCTTT
TRBJ2-2 once NA TRBV27 CASSLFRGMNTGELFF TGTGCCAGCAGTTTATTCCGGGGAATGAACACCGGGGAGCTGTTTTTT
TRBJ2-3 NA NA TRBV2 CASSDLAGYPTDTQYF TGTGCCAGCAGTGATCTTGCAGGGTACCCCACAGATACGCAGTATTTT
TRBJ1-4 NA NA TRBV19 CASRGETNEKLFF TGTGCCAGTAGAGGGGAAACTAATGAAAAACTGTTTTTT
TRBJ1-5 NA NA TRBV11-1 CASGGRYSNQPQHF TGTGCCAGTGGGGGCAGATATAGCAATCAGCCCCAGCATTTT
TRBJ2-5 NA NA TRBV4-1 CASSQDTGLGETQYF TGCGCCAGCAGCCAAGATACAGGGTTGGGAGAGACCCAGTACTTC
TRBJ2-3 NA TRBD2 TRBV4-2 CASSQLWTSGGPDTQYF TGTGCCAGCAGCCAACTATGGACTAGCGGGGGCCCAGATACGCAGTATTTT
TRBJ1-1 NA NA TRBV28 CASSLWPSEAFF TGTGCCAGCAGTTTATGGCCCAGTGAAGCTTTCTTT
TRBJ2-1 once NA TRBV27 CASSNRDASYNEQFF TGTGCCAGCAGTAACCGGGACGCATCCTACAATGAGCAGTTCTTC
TRBJ2-1 NA NA TRBV6-5 CASSYSRRGDEQFF TGTGCCAGCAGTTACTCGCGAAGGGGTGATGAGCAGTTCTTC
TRBJ2-7 NA NA TRBV7-2 CASSPTPGSEQYF TGTGCCAGCAGCCCCACACCGGGGAGCGAGCAGTACTTC
TRBJ2-2 NA TRBD2 TRBV27 CASTSPTSSGTGELFF TGTGCCAGCACCTCACCGACTAGCTCGGGCACCGGGGAGCTGTTTTTT
TRBJ2-1 NA TRBD2 TRBV23-1 CASSQTSGRYNEQFF TGCGCCAGCAGTCAAACTAGCGGGAGGTACAATGAGCAGTTCTTC